These 21 T cell receptor beta chains originate from one sample sequenced in a study of CD8 T cells in Susac syndrome. With random hexamers, reverse transcription was performed on about 0.5 to 1 ug of RNA. MiXCR, applied by TCRdb to the immunoSEQ multiplex PCR reads, yields one record per CDR3 protein. This table holds about 120,000 distinct CDR3 sequences, around 94% found once. What was sequenced was CD8+ T cells from PBMCs. These receptors came from a human donor with Susac syndrome.

The genes are TRBV28 and TRBJ2-7; D is undetermined. CDR3 length: 13 residues. Germline V gene lookup returns CDR1 MDHEN and CDR2 SYDVKM. V was pared by 6 bases and J by 4 bases, with 13 bases between. CDR3 protein: CASSPLRRYEQYF. The CDR3 DNA sequence: TGTGCCAGCAGCCCTCTACGGAGATACGAGCAGTACTTC.

V is TRBV4-1 and J is TRBJ2-7, with 7 nucleotides matching TRBD1. Germline V gene sequence: CDR1 MGHRA, CDR2 YSYEKL. This CDR3 has 14 residues. Trimming cost V 3 bases and J 1 base; bases outside gene matches: 3. The CDR3 sequence: CASSHGQDSYEQYF. CDR3 bases: TGCGCCAGCAGCCACGGACAGGATTCCTACGAGCAGTACTTC.

The chain has TRBV20-1 and TRBJ1-1; 7 bases agree with TRBD1. Germline V CDR1 and CDR2: DFQATT, SNEGSKA (reference sequence). This CDR3 spans 13 amino acids. V gave up 5 bases and J gave up 2 bases; unmatched junction bases: 5. The CDR3 DNA is TGCAGTGCTGGAGGGGGCCCCAACACTGAAGCTTTCTTT. It yields the protein CSAGGGPNTEAFF.

The V and J genes are TRBV12-3 or TRBV12-4 and TRBJ1-2; 7 nucleotides align to TRBD1. Unmatched junction bases numbered 12, after V lost 6 bases and J lost 8 bases. The CDR3 contains 14 residues. In DNA form, the CDR3 reads TGTGCCAGCAGAGACAGCACAGGGGAACGCGGCTACACCTTC. Its translation is CASRDSTGERGYTF.

V gene TRBV6-2 or TRBV6-3 combines with J gene TRBJ2-1, with TRBD2 identical over 14 bases. The V gene end was trimmed by 4 bases and the J gene end by 1 base; junction bases not matched to a gene: 9. The CDR3 totals 19 residues. In germline, CDR1 is MNHEY, CDR2 SVGEGT. The CDR3 reads CASSSVGLAGVPSYNEQFF. In DNA form, the CDR3 reads TGTGCCAGCAGTTCGGTGGGACTAGCGGGAGTCCCGTCCTACAATGAGCAGTTCTTC.

The rearrangement links TRBV4-1 to TRBJ1-5; no reliable D call. This CDR3 is 14 amino acids long. The germline V gene encodes CDR1 MGHRA and CDR2 YSYEKL. Trimming took off 1 base at V and 6 bases at J, with 10 bases between the two ends. The CDR3 spells CASSQAQAGQPQHF. In DNA, the CDR3 is TGCGCCAGCAGCCAAGCCCAGGCAGGTCAGCCCCAGCATTTT.

The V call is TRBV12-3 or TRBV12-4, the J call TRBJ2-2, with unresolved D. The CDR3 length is 16 residues. Trimming stripped 5 bases from V and 1 base from J, with 14 bases between. The CDR3 coding sequence is TGTGCCAGCAGTCTTCCTGGGGTGGGGAACACCGGGGAGCTGTTTTTT. This encodes CASSLPGVGNTGELFF.

This clonotype was counted once. This rearrangement joins TRBV30 to TRBJ2-1, with D possibly being TRBD1 (5 bases). The length of the CDR3 is 13 residues. Between the trimmed V and J ends, which lost 0 bases and 9 bases, there was a span of 12 bases. Germline lookup yields CDR1 GTSNPN and CDR2 SVGIG (reference sequence). CDR3 amino acids: CAWSVDNLTEQFF. DNA for the CDR3: TGTGCCTGGAGTGTGGACAACCTGACTGAGCAGTTCTTC.

The chain uses TRBV6-1 and TRBJ1-4; TRBD1 matches at 8 bases. This CDR3 comprises 15 residues. In germline, CDR1 is MNHNS, CDR2 SASEGT. V shed 1 base, J shed 8 bases, and the junction held 6 bases outside the gene matches. The CDR3 here is CASSEVAGGEEKLFF. The CDR3 nucleotides read TGTGCCAGCAGTGAAGTCGCAGGGGGCGAGGAAAAACTGTTTTTT.

This chain uses TRBV12-3 or TRBV12-4 with TRBJ1-3; weak D call: TRBD1 (6 bases). This CDR3 comprises 13 residues. Between the trimmed V and J ends, which lost 7 bases and 6 bases, there was a span of 13 bases. The CDR3 bases are TGTGCCAGCAATGCAGGGGTGGAAAACACCATATATTTT. Its translation: CASNAGVENTIYF.

V gene TRBV27 combines with J gene TRBJ2-4; possible D gene TRBD1, 5 bases. The CDR3 spans 16 residues. Trimming cost V 3 bases and J 0 bases, with 12 bases left between them. Germline V gene data show CDR1 as MNHEY and CDR2 as SMNVEV (reference sequence). In nucleotides, the CDR3 is TGTGCCAGCAGTTTTACAGGCCCCATAGCCAAAAACATTCAGTACTTC. Translating it yields CASSFTGPIAKNIQYF.

The rearrangement uses TRBV20-1 and TRBJ2-3, with TRBD2 matching 11 bases. CDR3 length: 14 amino acids. The germline gives CDR1 DFQATT, CDR2 SNEGSKA (reference sequence). V shed 6 bases and J 7 bases; nucleotides not matched to a gene: 9. CDR3 region: CSAYLAGGPNTQYF. As DNA, the CDR3 is TGCAGTGCGTACTTAGCGGGGGGGCCGAATACGCAGTATTTT.

The genes are TRBV7-9 and TRBJ2-6; the D gene could be TRBD1 or TRBD2 (5 bases each). There are 18 residues in the CDR3. V was cut by 5 bases and J by 4 bases, with 21 bases left in between. The germline V gene has CDR1 SEHNR and CDR2 FQNEAQ (reference sequence). CDR3 residues: CASSPHRGAPTGANVLTF. The CDR3 DNA reads as TGTGCCAGCAGCCCCCATCGGGGCGCCCCGACGGGGGCCAACGTCCTGACTTTC.

This sequence joins TRBV9 and TRBJ1-1; the D is unclear. Germline V gene sequence: CDR1 SGDLS, CDR2 YYNGEE. V was pared by 0 bases and J by 4 bases, with 13 bases between. The CDR3 has 15 residues. In DNA, the CDR3 is TGTGCCAGCAGCGTAGATCGGGGATTGGGCACTGAAGCTTTCTTT. It encodes CASSVDRGLGTEAFF.

The chain is built from TRBV15 and TRBJ1-2; D is ambiguous. Deletions cut 3 bases from V and 4 bases from J, with 12 bases between. The CDR3 spans 14 residues. In germline, CDR1 is LNHNV, CDR2 YYDKDF (reference sequence). CDR3: CATSRTQAGYGYTF. The DNA for the CDR3 is TGTGCCACCAGCAGGACCCAGGCCGGCTATGGCTACACCTTC.

This chain uses TRBV10-3 with TRBJ1-6, with 8 bases aligning to TRBD1. V lost 5 bases to trimming and J lost 9 bases; unmatched junction nucleotides: 6. CDR3 length: 14 residues. CDR1 and CDR2 (germline): ENHRY, SYGVKD. CDR3 amino acids: CAISPDRESSPLHF. The CDR3 DNA reads as TGTGCCATCAGTCCGGACAGGGAGAGTTCACCCCTCCACTTT.

The chain carries TRBV15 and TRBJ2-1; D perhaps matches TRBD1 (6 bases). Germline loops: CDR1 LNHNV, CDR2 YYDKDF (reference sequence). V was pared by 5 bases and J by 6 bases, with 17 bases between. CDR3 length: 15 residues. Written as DNA, the CDR3 is TGTGCCACCAGCCCAGGGGCAACGGGGCCCAATGAGCAGTTCTTC. It encodes CATSPGATGPNEQFF.

The chain is built from TRBV30 and TRBJ1-1; a possible D gene is TRBD1 (5 bases). Germline CDR1 is GTSNPN and CDR2 is SVGIG (reference sequence). The CDR3 runs to 13 residues. V dropped 3 bases and J dropped 4 bases, with 12 bases sitting between them. The CDR3 DNA sequence: TGTGCCTGGAGCTGGGGGTTTGGCACTGAAGCTTTCTTT. Translated: CAWSWGFGTEAFF.

This rearrangement joins TRBV15 to TRBJ2-1, with TRBD2 identical over 8 bases. J lost 0 bases, V lost 8 bases, and 3 bases had no gene match. The CDR3 has 14 residues. CDR1 and CDR2 from the germline V gene are LNHNV and YYDKDF (reference sequence). CDR3 sequence reads: CATHTSGSYNEQFF. CDR3 sequence (DNA): TGTGCCACCCACACTAGCGGCTCCTACAATGAGCAGTTCTTC.

The chain carries TRBV30 and TRBJ1-1; the D gene is possibly TRBD1 (6 bases). V lost 5 bases to trimming and J lost 4 bases, with 11 bases between them. CDR1 is GTSNPN and CDR2 is SVGIG in the germline V gene (reference sequence). The CDR3 consists of 12 residues. CDR3 protein: CAWVWGPTEAFF. CDR3 DNA sequence: TGTGCCTGGGTCTGGGGGCCCACTGAAGCTTTCTTT.

The V gene is TRBV4-1, the J gene TRBJ2-1; D tentatively reads TRBD1 or TRBD2 (7 bases each). This CDR3 region has 15 residues. Germline assignment: CDR1 MGHRA and CDR2 YSYEKL. V was cut by 3 bases and J by 2 bases, with 11 bases left in between. The CDR3 reads CASSQGGTAYNEQFF. The CDR3, as DNA: TGCGCCAGCAGCCAGGGGGGGACAGCCTACAATGAGCAGTTCTTC.